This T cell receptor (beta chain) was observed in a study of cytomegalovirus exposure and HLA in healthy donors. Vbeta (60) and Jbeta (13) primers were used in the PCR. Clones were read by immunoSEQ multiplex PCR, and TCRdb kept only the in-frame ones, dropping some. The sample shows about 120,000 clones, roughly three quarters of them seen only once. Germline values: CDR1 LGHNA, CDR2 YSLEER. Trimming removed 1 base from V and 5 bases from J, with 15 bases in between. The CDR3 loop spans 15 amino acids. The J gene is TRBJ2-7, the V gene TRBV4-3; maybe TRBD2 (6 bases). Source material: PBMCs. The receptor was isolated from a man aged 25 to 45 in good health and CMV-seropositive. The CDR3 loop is CASSQGAGQVNEQYF. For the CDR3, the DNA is TGCGCCAGCAGCCAAGGCGCGGGGCAGGTCAACGAGCAGTACTTC.